These T cell receptor beta chains were read from a single sample in a study of T cells in tuberculosis. Sequencing used immunoSEQ multiplex PCR; TCRdb keeps in-frame clones, though not all of them. The sample includes tens of thousands of clones, approximately 85% seen only once; the top ten take approximately 4.7%. The sample was PBMCs, taken at tuberculosis diagnosis. The origin of the receptors is an adult with tuberculosis. CDR3s include the opening cysteine and the closing phenylalanine or tryptophan. The order of the fields is V gene, J gene, D gene, clone size, CDR3 DNA, CDR3 protein. D genes are given only for firm matches. The size entry is marked missing in some rows and otherwise reads once, few, many or a size class.

TRBV4-1	TRBJ2-3	.	.	TGCGCCAGCAGCCAAGTACAGGGAACAGATACGCAGTATTTT	CASSQVQGTDTQYF
TRBV12-5	TRBJ1-3	.	once	TGTGCTAGTGGTTTACAGGGCATCGGAAACACCATATATTTT	CASGLQGIGNTIYF
TRBV5-5	TRBJ1-2	.	.	TGTGCCAGCAGCTTGGCACAGGGCTACACCTTC	CASSLAQGYTF
TRBV15	TRBJ1-5	TRBD1	.	TGTGCCACCAGCCCTGACCGGGACAGGGGGCGAAGACAGCCCCAGCATTTT	CATSPDRDRGRRQPQHF
TRBV15	TRBJ2-2	TRBD2	.	TGTGCCACCAGCAGAGTTACCCCAATTGGACTAGTAGGTTTAGCGAACACCGGGGAGCTGTTTTTT	CATSRVTPIGLVGLANTGELFF
TRBV6-6	TRBJ1-4	.	.	TGTGCCAGCAGTTACGGGGCTAAAGGGGAAAAACTGTTTTTT	CASSYGAKGEKLFF
TRBV27	TRBJ1-1	.	.	TGTGCCAGCAGTTTATCGCCCAGGTTAAGCACTGAAGCTTTCTTT	CASSLSPRLSTEAFF
TRBV29-1	TRBJ2-7	TRBD1	once	TGCAGCGTTGTTGGGGACAGGGTGGCCTACGAGCAGTACTTC	CSVVGDRVAYEQYF
TRBV7-9	TRBJ1-1	TRBD1	.	TGTGCCAGCAGCTTAGTCCGGACAGGAGCTGAAGCTTTCTTT	CASSLVRTGAEAFF
TRBV5-8	TRBJ2-7	.	.	TGTGCCAGCAGCTTGGCCACCCCATCTACCTACGAGCAGTACTTC	CASSLATPSTYEQYF
TRBV4-2	TRBJ1-2	TRBD1	.	TGTGCCAGCAGCCCGAACCTCGGGACAGGCTATGGCTACACCTTC	CASSPNLGTGYGYTF
TRBV5-1	TRBJ1-2	.	.	TGCGCCAGCAGCCCCGCTGGGGGAGGGAAGATCTATGGCTACACCTTC	CASSPAGGGKIYGYTF
TRBV30	TRBJ1-5	TRBD1	few	TGTGCCCGGTGTGGACAGGGGGCCAGCAATCAGCCCCAGCATTTT	CARCGQGASNQPQHF
TRBV6-6	TRBJ2-5	TRBD2	.	TGTGCCAGCAGTTCCGCTCCGCGGGGGGAGACCCAGTACTTC	CASSSAPRGETQYF
TRBV19	TRBJ2-2	TRBD1	.	TGTGCCAGTAGGACACCCACAGGGGAGAACACCGGGGAGCTGTTTTTT	CASRTPTGENTGELFF
TRBV2	TRBJ1-5	.	.	TGTGCCAGCAGCGGACCCGGGGGAAGCAATCAGCCCCAGCATTTT	CASSGPGGSNQPQHF
TRBV4-1	TRBJ2-5	TRBD2	.	TGCGCCAGCAGGCCTAGCGGGGAAGAGACCCAGTACTTC	CASRPSGEETQYF
TRBV7-9	TRBJ2-7	.	.	TGTGCCAGCAGCAGATTATACCAGGGGGGTAGCTCCTACGAGCAGTACTTC	CASSRLYQGGSSYEQYF
TRBV23-1	TRBJ1-4	.	.	TGCGCCAGCAGTCAGTTTGGCTCTCATGAAAAACTGTTTTTT	CASSQFGSHEKLFF
TRBV18	TRBJ2-7	TRBD1	once	TGTGCCAGCTCACCTATTAAGGGGGCCGCTAGGTACGAGCAGTACTTC	CASSPIKGAARYEQYF
TRBV19	TRBJ2-3	.	.	TGTGCCAGTAGTATAGTAGGCAGGTCCTCAGATACGCAGTATTTT	CASSIVGRSSDTQYF
TRBV5-1	TRBJ2-3	TRBD2	.	TGCGCCAGCAGGAAAGCGGGAATCCGTGGAGATACGCAGTATTTT	CASRKAGIRGDTQYF
TRBV5-1	TRBJ1-2	TRBD1	.	TGCGCCAGCAGCTTGGGACAGGGCGACTATGGCTACACCTTC	CASSLGQGDYGYTF
TRBV5-1	TRBJ1-1	TRBD1	.	TGCGCCAGCAGCCTTAAAAGCGCGGGGACAGCGGGGAACACTGAAGCTTTCTTT	CASSLKSAGTAGNTEAFF
TRBV19	TRBJ1-6	TRBD1	few	TGTGCCAGTACCGGACAGGGGAATGCACCCCTCCACTTT	CASTGQGNAPLHF
TRBV6-5	TRBJ2-3	.	.	TGTGCCAGCAGCCCCTCTCTCCCCGGGGGAGATACGCAGTATTTT	CASSPSLPGGDTQYF
TRBV19	TRBJ2-3	TRBD1	.	TGTGCCAGTAGTAAACAGGGGGCGGTTGTAGATACGCAGTATTTT	CASSKQGAVVDTQYF
TRBV28	TRBJ2-3	TRBD2	.	TGTGCCAGCATTCCCAGCGGGAGAGGACTCGATACGCAGTATTTT	CASIPSGRGLDTQYF
TRBV9	TRBJ2-1	TRBD2	.	TGTGCCAGTTGCCCGGGGGGCAATGAGCAGTTCTTC	CASCPGGNEQFF
TRBV15	TRBJ1-2	.	once	TGTGCCACCAGCAGAGATCGGCAGGTCTATGGCTACACCTTC	CATSRDRQVYGYTF
TRBV19	TRBJ2-7	.	.	TGTGCCAGTAGACAGTTAAGCTCCTACGAGCAGTACTTC	CASRQLSSYEQYF
TRBV30	TRBJ1-4	.	.	TGTGCCAGCCAGAGGGGGGAAAAACTGTTTTTT	CASQRGEKLFF
TRBV9	TRBJ2-2	.	.	TGTGCCAGCAGCGTAGTGAGTGCTGGGGAGCTGTTTTTT	CASSVVSAGELFF
TRBV6-1	TRBJ1-3	TRBD1	.	TGTGCCAGCATTAACAGGGGAAAAAACACCATATATTTT	CASINRGKNTIYF
TRBV2	TRBJ2-2	TRBD2	.	TGTGCCAGCACCCGGGAGGGGAACACCGGGGAGCTGTTTTTT	CASTREGNTGELFF
TRBV2	TRBJ2-4	TRBD1	.	TGTGCCAGCAGTGAAACAGGGGGACTAGCCAAAAACATTCAGTACTTC	CASSETGGLAKNIQYF
TRBV5-6	TRBJ2-5	.	.	TGTGCCAGCAGCTTGGTTCCGGAGACCCAGTACTTC	CASSLVPETQYF
TRBV6-5	TRBJ2-7	TRBD1	.	TGTGCCACGGGTGCCTCGGGACAGGGGTTCTACGAGCAGTACTTC	CATGASGQGFYEQYF
TRBV27	TRBJ2-1	.	.	TGTGCCAGCAGTTTCAGCGCGTCTAGGAATGAGCAGTTCTTC	CASSFSASRNEQFF
TRBV18	TRBJ2-7	.	.	TGTGCCAGCTCACCAACGGTGACCTACGAGCAGTACTTC	CASSPTVTYEQYF
TRBV19	TRBJ1-2	.	.	TGTGCCAGTAGTATCGGACGGGGCTATGGCTACACCTTC	CASSIGRGYGYTF
TRBV5-5	TRBJ2-5	TRBD2	few	TGTGCCAGCAGCCCACTAGCGGGGGCACAAGAGACCCAGTACTTC	CASSPLAGAQETQYF
TRBV7-3	TRBJ2-3	TRBD2	.	TGTGCCAGCAGCTTAACGCCCGCGGGAGGCACAGATACGCAGTATTTT	CASSLTPAGGTDTQYF
TRBV10-1	TRBJ2-1	TRBD2	.	TGCGCCAGCAGTGAGTCGTTTGGACTAGCGCGCACCAATGAGCAGTTCTTC	CASSESFGLARTNEQFF
TRBV6-5	TRBJ1-4	.	.	TGTGCCAGCAGGGGGCGAAGAAGGATGGGCGAAAAACTGTTTTTT	CASRGRRRMGEKLFF
TRBV18	TRBJ1-1	.	.	TGTGCCAGCTCACCACCGGCAGAGGGGGGGGCTTTCTTT	CASSPPAEGGAFF
TRBV5-6	TRBJ1-1	TRBD1	.	TGTGCCAGCAGCTGGGGCCGCCAACAGGGGCCTACAGGTGAAGCTTTCTTT	CASSWGRQQGPTGEAFF
TRBV2	TRBJ2-5	TRBD2	.	TGTGCCAGCAGGCACAGTCTAGCGGGGGGGCGAGAGACCCAGTACTTC	CASRHSLAGGRETQYF
TRBV30	TRBJ2-5	.	.	TGTGCCTGGAGGACCACTGGCCGGGGAGAGACCCAGTACTTC	CAWRTTGRGETQYF
TRBV4-1	TRBJ1-1	.	once	TGCGCCAGCAGTCAAGATCCGGGTACTGAAGCTTTCTTT	CASSQDPGTEAFF
TRBV10-3	TRBJ2-7	.	.	TGTGCCATCAGTGGGGCAGGGATCAACGAGCAGTACTTC	CAISGAGINEQYF
TRBV30	TRBJ1-1	.	.	TGTGCCTGGAGTGAGAGGGAAAACACTGAAGCTTTCTTT	CAWSERENTEAFF
TRBV27	TRBJ1-1	TRBD1	.	TGTGCCAGCAGTCTGGACAGGGGGCTTGGGATGAACACTGAAGCTTTCTTT	CASSLDRGLGMNTEAFF
TRBV6-5	TRBJ2-4	.	.	TGTGCCAGCAGTAAAAGCCTAGGCCAAAACATTCAGTACTTC	CASSKSLGQNIQYF
TRBV9	TRBJ2-7	TRBD1	.	TGTGCCAGCAGCGTAACAGGGGGTAGCTCCTACGAGCAGTACTTC	CASSVTGGSSYEQYF
TRBV19	TRBJ2-7	TRBD2	.	TGTGCCAGTAGTATATCCAGCGGGAGGGCCGAAGCCTACGAGCAGTACTTC	CASSISSGRAEAYEQYF
TRBV7-9	TRBJ2-7	TRBD2	.	TGTGCCAGCAGCTTAGTGACTAGCGGGGTCTACGAGCAGTACTTC	CASSLVTSGVYEQYF
TRBV9	TRBJ1-3	TRBD1	.	TGTGCCAGCAGCGTAGCCAGGGACAGAGAAAAAAGCTCTGGAAACACCATATATTTT	CASSVARDREKSSGNTIYF